A selection of T cell receptor beta chains follows, all from one sample in a study of T cells in Graves' hyperthyroidism and ophthalmopathy. Each CDR3 protein is one row after TCRdb ran MiXCR on the multiplex PCR reads. Of about 55,000 distinct CDR3 sequences in the sample, about 50% were seen once. Sequenced input: blood. The receptors stem from a woman aged 55-70 years with Graves' ophthalmopathy. CDR3s include the opening cysteine and the closing phenylalanine or tryptophan. The D gene is left open where the match is weak. Only part of the rows carry a size: once, few, many, or a class if the clone is expanded.

clone_size d_call j_call v_call cdr3_aa cdr3_nt
medium-sized TRBD1 TRBJ2-7 TRBV29-1 CSGGQGEGYEQYF TGCAGCGGAGGACAGGGGGAAGGCTACGAGCAGTACTTC
many TRBD2 TRBJ2-5 TRBV3-1 CASRGGVRAQYF TGTGCCAGCAGGGGGGGGGTAAGGGCCCAGTACTTC
. . TRBJ1-1 TRBV19 CASSIGRERAEAFF TGTGCCAGTAGTATAGGCAGGGAGAGGGCTGAAGCTTTCTTT
. TRBD1 TRBJ1-2 TRBV12-3/TRBV12-4 CASSQQGTLYGYTF TGTGCCAGCAGCCAACAGGGGACTCTCTATGGCTACACCTTC
many . TRBJ2-7 TRBV6-6 CASSHIQESSYEQYF TGTGCCAGCAGTCATATACAGGAGAGCTCCTACGAGCAGTACTTC
many TRBD2 TRBJ2-7 TRBV10-2 CASKGVGGRAREQYF TGCGCCAGCAAAGGGGTTGGCGGGAGGGCTCGTGAGCAGTACTTC
. TRBD2 TRBJ2-7 TRBV7-2 CASNLYLGLAGAKVELYF TGTGCCAGCAACTTATATCTAGGACTAGCGGGAGCAAAAGTCGAGCTGTACTTC
. . TRBJ1-1 TRBV15 CATSRDRDVSTEAFF TGTGCCACCAGCAGAGACAGGGACGTTAGCACTGAAGCTTTCTTT
. TRBD2 TRBJ2-2 TRBV29-1 CSVGSGGGELFF TGCAGCGTTGGTTCGGGGGGCGGGGAGCTGTTTTTT
many TRBD2 TRBJ2-5 TRBV6-5 CASSPSIGGYVETQYF TGTGCCAGCAGCCCCTCAATCGGGGGGTATGTTGAGACCCAGTACTTC
. TRBD2 TRBJ2-1 TRBV29-1 CSVEGRLAGYNEQFF TGCAGCGTTGAAGGGCGACTAGCGGGGTACAATGAGCAGTTCTTC
many . TRBJ1-2 TRBV7-2 CASSLGGGYGYTF TGTGCCAGCAGCCTGGGAGGGGGCTATGGCTACACCTTC
. . TRBJ1-1 TRBV12-3/TRBV12-4 CASSSVVEAFF TGTGCCAGCAGCTCTGTAGTTGAAGCTTTCTTT
many . TRBJ2-3 TRBV7-3 CASSLKVADTQYF TGTGCCAGCAGCTTAAAGGTAGCAGATACGCAGTATTTT
many TRBD1 TRBJ1-1 TRBV12-3/TRBV12-4 CASSSGTENTEAFF TGTGCCAGCAGTTCCGGGACAGAGAACACTGAAGCTTTCTTT
. . TRBJ2-3 TRBV15 CATSRGARESTDTQYF TGTGCCACCAGCAGAGGGGCGAGGGAGAGCACAGATACGCAGTATTTT
many . TRBJ1-6 TRBV7-2 CASSFNLGSSYNSPLHF TGTGCCAGCAGCTTTAATTTGGGTAGCTCCTATAATTCACCCCTCCACTTT
few . TRBJ1-2 TRBV29-1 CSVRGGGGDYGYTF TGCAGCGTGAGGGGAGGGGGAGGGGACTATGGCTACACCTTC
. . TRBJ2-7 TRBV20-1 CSPGHSHYEQYF TGCAGCCCGGGACACTCGCATTACGAGCAGTACTTC
many TRBD2 TRBJ2-1 TRBV7-6 CASSLVNPRTSRPNEQFF TGTGCCAGCAGCTTAGTTAACCCTCGGACTAGTCGACCCAATGAGCAGTTCTTC
. . TRBJ1-2 TRBV12-3/TRBV12-4 CASNPGREFYGYTF TGTGCCAGCAACCCGGGGCGGGAATTCTATGGCTACACCTTC
. TRBD1 TRBJ2-3 TRBV2 CASSEGQGKTDTQYF TGTGCCAGCAGCGAAGGACAGGGGAAGACAGATACGCAGTATTTT
few TRBD2 TRBJ2-7 TRBV7-2 CASSLSRTSDYEQYF TGTGCCAGCAGCTTATCCCGGACTAGCGACTACGAGCAGTACTTC